Each of the 3 T cell receptor beta chains below was sequenced from the same sample in a study of T cells expressing NK-cell markers. TCRdb re-called the 5' RACE reads and catalogs CDR3 proteins one per entry, DNA excluded. This sample carries about 160,000 distinct CDR3 sequences, with less than 20% going to the ten biggest clones. Sequenced input: blood T cells: a sorted CD56 or NKG2C T cell subset, CD4+ or CD8+ T cells, or bulk PBMC T cells (not recorded which). These receptors were taken from a woman aged 18 to 75 in good health.

CDR3 amino acids: CASSFSVGALGTEAFF. This chain uses TRBV12-3 or TRBV12-4 with TRBJ1-1; TCRdb's assignment of TRBD1 cannot be checked, as there is no DNA. The CDR3 has 16 amino acids.

This chain links TRBV6-9 with TRBJ2-1; no DNA is available, so the TRBD1 call from TCRdb remains unchecked. Germline values: CDR1 MNHGY, CDR2 SVAAGI. This CDR3 region has 14 residues. The CDR3 sequence: CASSFSHPGNEQFF.

V gene TRBV11-2 combines with J gene TRBJ1-5; TCRdb's D call, TRBD1, is unchecked because there is no DNA. This CDR3 is 15 amino acids long. Germline-derived CDR1 and CDR2 are SGHAT and FQNNGV. CDR3 loop: CASSLSGAGNQPQHF.